The rows below give T cell receptor beta chains drawn from one sample of a study of OX40 agonist ivuxolimab in advanced cancers. The assay was immunoSEQ multiplex PCR, and TCRdb's table has in-frame clones only and misses some. The table lists around 100,000 clones, about nine tenths of them singletons, with more than 5% in the top ten. Material: CD4+ or CD8+ T cells sorted from blood, obtained in a trial of the OX40 agonist ivuxolimab. The receptors stem from an adult with an advanced solid tumor such as melanoma, head and neck, liver or kidney cancer. Both conserved end residues are part of each CDR3. D genes are given only for firm matches. A row's size may be missing; if present it is once, few, many or a size class.

V gene	D gene	J gene	clone size	CDR3 protein	CDR3 DNA
TRBV4-2	.	TRBJ1-2	.	CASSQDLAALYTF	TGTGCCAGCAGCCAAGATCTGGCGGCCCTATACACCTTC
TRBV18	.	TRBJ2-7	.	CASSPPQGEQYF	TGTGCCAGCTCACCACCGCAGGGAGAGCAGTACTTC
TRBV7-9	.	TRBJ1-1	.	CASSLLGMNTEAFF	TGTGCCAGCAGCTTACTGGGGATGAACACTGAAGCTTTCTTT
TRBV30	.	TRBJ1-4	.	CAWSVLRTDKGEKLFF	TGTGCCTGGAGTGTACTGCGGACCGATAAGGGTGAAAAACTGTTTTTT
TRBV9	.	TRBJ1-6	few	CASSAEFPSSYNSPLHF	TGTGCCAGCAGCGCGGAGTTTCCGAGCTCCTATAATTCACCCCTCCACTTT
TRBV9	.	TRBJ1-6	.	CASSVEGVNSPLHF	TGTGCCAGCAGCGTGGAAGGGGTTAATTCACCCCTCCACTTT
TRBV7-6	.	TRBJ1-4	.	CASSRDGANEKLFF	TGTGCCAGCAGCCGTGATGGGGCAAATGAAAAACTGTTTTTT
TRBV6-4	.	TRBJ1-1	.	CASGGARWGTEAFF	TGTGCCAGCGGCGGAGCACGGTGGGGCACTGAAGCTTTCTTT
TRBV6-1	.	TRBJ1-2	.	CASSRGAGGYTF	TGTGCCAGCAGCCGGGGGGCCGGAGGCTACACCTTC
TRBV5-1	.	TRBJ1-1	once	CASSPGPREAFF	TGCGCCAGCAGCCCCGGCCCTCGTGAAGCTTTCTTT
TRBV5-6	.	TRBJ2-2	.	CASSFGIGELFF	TGTGCCAGCAGCTTCGGGATCGGGGAGCTGTTTTTT
TRBV6-6	.	TRBJ2-6	.	CASSHSAVSGANVLTF	TGTGCCAGCAGCCACTCGGCCGTCTCTGGGGCCAACGTCCTGACTTTC
TRBV11-3	TRBD2	TRBJ2-3	.	CASSLDAAGGPDTQYF	TGTGCCAGCAGCTTAGACGCAGCGGGAGGGCCAGATACGCAGTATTTT
TRBV11-2	.	TRBJ2-5	.	CASSSGRYRQETQYF	TGTGCCAGCAGCTCCGGACGGTACCGCCAAGAGACCCAGTACTTC
TRBV19	.	TRBJ1-4	.	CASRPPKGEKLFF	TGTGCCAGTAGACCCCCAAAGGGGGAAAAACTGTTTTTT
TRBV7-2	TRBD1	TRBJ2-5	.	CASSPTGGVKTQYF	TGTGCCAGCAGCCCGACAGGGGGGGTAAAGACCCAGTACTTC
TRBV30	TRBD1	TRBJ1-6	.	CAWSLTGESPLHF	TGTGCCTGGAGTCTTACAGGGGAATCACCCCTCCACTTT
TRBV15	TRBD1	TRBJ2-3	.	CATRRQGGGDTQYF	TGTGCCACCAGGAGACAGGGGGGAGGAGATACGCAGTATTTT
TRBV11-2	.	TRBJ1-3	.	CASSLGEGLSGNTIYF	TGTGCCAGCAGCTTAGGAGAAGGATTATCTGGAAACACCATATATTTT
TRBV5-4	.	TRBJ1-1	.	CASSLRQAFSTEAFF	TGTGCCAGCAGCCTCAGACAGGCCTTCTCCACTGAAGCTTTCTTT
TRBV7-3	TRBD1	TRBJ2-5	.	CASSSDRGETQYF	TGTGCCAGCAGCTCGGACAGGGGCGAGACCCAGTACTTC
TRBV19	.	TRBJ1-2	.	CASSIVGGSYGYTF	TGTGCCAGTAGTATAGTCGGCGGTAGCTATGGCTACACCTTC
TRBV6-1	.	TRBJ1-3	.	CASSEGPRGSGNTIYF	TGTGCCAGCAGTGAAGGGCCGAGGGGCTCTGGAAACACCATATATTTT
TRBV5-1	TRBD1	TRBJ1-5	once	CASSPGQGHQPQHF	TGCGCCAGCAGCCCGGGACAGGGGCATCAGCCCCAGCATTTT
TRBV13	.	TRBJ1-2	few	CASSLTRRISDYGYTF	TGTGCCAGCAGCTTGACCCGGCGGATTTCGGACTATGGCTACACCTTC
TRBV4-1	.	TRBJ1-4	.	CASSQEKKLFF	TGCGCCAGCAGCCAGGAGAAAAAACTGTTTTTT
TRBV19	TRBD1	TRBJ2-3	.	CASSGTLGQVGGDTQYF	TGTGCCAGTTCCGGAACCCTGGGACAGGTTGGGGGTGATACGCAGTATTTT
TRBV2	.	TRBJ2-7	.	CASRLPRDGGEQYF	TGTGCCAGCAGGTTACCCCGGGACGGAGGCGAGCAGTACTTC
TRBV4-2	.	TRBJ2-7	.	CASSQVRGEQYF	TGTGCCAGCAGCCAAGTAAGGGGGGAGCAGTACTTC
TRBV14	.	TRBJ1-6	.	CASSVGGNSPLHF	TGTGCCAGCAGCGTCGGGGGAAACTCACCCCTCCACTTT
TRBV6-6	.	TRBJ1-2	.	CASSYPRDRGYTF	TGTGCCAGCAGTTACCCCCGGGACCGCGGCTACACCTTC
TRBV10-3	TRBD1	TRBJ1-6	.	CASWDRDNSPLHF	TGTGCCTCCTGGGACAGGGATAATTCACCCCTCCACTTT
TRBV19	.	TRBJ1-2	.	CATSPEGQSLYGYTF	TGTGCCACGTCCCCTGAAGGACAGAGCCTCTATGGCTACACCTTC
TRBV25-1	.	TRBJ2-5	.	CASSAMVQETQYF	TGTGCCAGCAGTGCTATGGTTCAAGAGACCCAGTACTTC
TRBV14	TRBD1	TRBJ2-2	.	CASSYLDRATGELFF	TGTGCCAGCAGCTACCTAGACAGGGCCACCGGGGAGCTGTTTTTT
TRBV7-8	.	TRBJ2-7	.	CASSRDDRPPYEQYF	TGTGCCAGCAGCCGTGATGACCGCCCACCCTACGAGCAGTACTTC
TRBV27	.	TRBJ1-5	.	CASSLGGPNQPQHF	TGTGCCAGCAGTTTAGGAGGGCCTAATCAGCCCCAGCATTTT
TRBV6-6	.	TRBJ1-4	.	CASRIPGSGEKLFF	TGTGCCAGCAGGATCCCAGGCTCGGGAGAAAAACTGTTTTTT